The 4 T cell receptor beta chains listed next were all sequenced from one sample in a study of blood T cell repertoires in COVID-19. Here immunoSEQ multiplex PCR was the method, and the copy in TCRdb shows in-frame clones only, minus some. The sample lists more than 200,000 clones, 65% to 90% occurring once. Material: peripheral blood. The receptor set was obtained from a man older than 75 with acute or convalescent COVID-19.

This clone was recorded once. The V call is TRBV7-2, the J call TRBJ2-3; D ambiguous. Trimming stripped 5 bases from V and 3 bases from J, with 15 bases between. The CDR3 is made up of 15 amino acids. CDR1 is SGHTA, CDR2 FQGNSA, per germline. The DNA for the CDR3 is TGTGCCAGCAGCATTAGACGGGTCGGGACAGATACGCAGTATTTT. Translating it yields CASSIRRVGTDTQYF.

The V call is TRBV6-2 or TRBV6-3, the J call TRBJ2-2, with D maybe TRBD1 (6 bases). The germline V gene has CDR1 MNHEY and CDR2 SVGEGT. CDR3 length: 16 amino acids. V lost 7 bases and J lost 3, with 18 bases in between. The CDR3 region is CASTPSRSGDTGELFF. In DNA, the CDR3 is TGTGCCAGCACCCCTTCCCGGTCAGGGGACACCGGGGAGCTGTTTTTT.

The gene calls are TRBV19 and TRBJ2-2; 9 nucleotides agree with TRBD1. Germline lookup yields CDR1 LNHDA and CDR2 SQIVND (reference sequence). The CDR3 contains 16 residues. V shed 6 bases, J shed 8 bases, and the junction held 13 bases outside the gene matches. DNA of the CDR3: TGTGCCAGTAGGACCCCGGGACAGGGTCCAGGTGGGGAGCTGTTTTTT. Translation gives CASRTPGQGPGGELFF.

J is TRBJ2-2 and V is TRBV3-1 (or the pseudogene TRBV3-2); 7 nucleotides match TRBD1. CDR3 size: 16 residues. Germline-derived CDR1 and CDR2 are LGHDT and YNNKEL (reference sequence). Germline trimming cut 2 bases from V and 4 bases from J; bases unmatched to any gene: 7. In DNA form, the CDR3 reads TGTGCCAGCAGCCAAAACTCTGACAGGGCCACCGGGGAGCTGTTTTTT. Its protein product is CASSQNSDRATGELFF.